This T cell receptor beta chain was documented in a study of radiotherapy plus CTLA-4 blockade in lung cancer. Ipilimumab CTLA-4 blockade and focal radiation were given to patients with chemo-refractory metastatic non-small-cell lung cancer. Germline loops: CDR1 MNHNS, CDR2 SASEGT. This CDR3 has 13 residues. The ends were cut back, 5 bases at V and 5 bases at J, with 12 bases in the middle. The table came from immunoSEQ multiplex PCR; TCRdb's copy has only in-frame clones and leaves some out. The table lists more than 90,000 clones, approximately 86% of them singletons. The chain links TRBV6-1 to TRBJ2-5; D is undetermined. This receptor was taken from a human donor with non-small cell lung cancer that progressed on radiotherapy plus ipilimumab. The sample consisted of peripheral blood, taken from a patient treated with radiotherapy plus ipilimumab. The CDR3: CASSLAGRETQYF. The DNA for the CDR3 is TGTGCCAGCAGTTTGGCCGGGCGTGAGACCCAGTACTTC.